This TCR beta chain was profiled in a study of T cells in Graves' hyperthyroidism and ophthalmopathy. As to this clonotype: This could be a read error, since a much larger clone is one nucleotide away. The CDR3 does not end in the conserved phenylalanine or tryptophan, so this is likely a read error.

The V gene's germline CDR1 is ENHRY and CDR2 SYGVKD. The CDR3 has 14 amino acids. V was clipped by 6 bases and J by 8 bases; unmatched bases: 11. Amplification of TCR beta CDR3 regions was performed using RNA transcripts as template. HTBI primers were employed in a first-round RT-PCR of the TCR CDR3. TCRdb reprocessed the multiplex PCR reads with MiXCR, giving one entry per CDR3 protein. The table records approximately 420,000 distinct CDR3 sequences, 15% of them present only once. The TCR sequence derives from a woman younger than 45 with Graves' hyperthyroidism. The sequenced sample consisted of blood. The chain carries TRBV10-3 and TRBJ1-1, with TRBD1 matching 8 bases. CDR3 DNA: TGTGCCATCAGGAGACAGGGGCCCACTCAGGAAGCTTTCCTT. Translating it yields CAIRRQGPTQEAFL.